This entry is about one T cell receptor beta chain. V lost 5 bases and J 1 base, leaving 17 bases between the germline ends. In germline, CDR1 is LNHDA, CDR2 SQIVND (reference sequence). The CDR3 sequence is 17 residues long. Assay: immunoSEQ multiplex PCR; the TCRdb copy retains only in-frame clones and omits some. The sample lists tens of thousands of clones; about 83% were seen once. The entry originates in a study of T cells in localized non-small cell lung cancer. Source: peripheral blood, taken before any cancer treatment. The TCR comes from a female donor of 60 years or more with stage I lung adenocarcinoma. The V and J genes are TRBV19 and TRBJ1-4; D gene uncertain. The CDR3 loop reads CASSPKVLSVTNEKLFF. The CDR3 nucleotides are TGTGCCAGTAGTCCCAAAGTCCTTTCTGTAACTAATGAAAAACTGTTTTTT. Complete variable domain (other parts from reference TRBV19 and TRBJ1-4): DGGITQSPKYLFRKEGQNVTLSCEQNLNHDAMYWYRQDPGQGLRLIYYSQIVNDFQKGDIAEGYSVSREKKESFPLTVTSAQKNPTAFYLCASSPKVLSVTNEKLFFGSGTQLSVL.